The rows below give T cell receptor beta chains drawn from one sample of a study of T cells in Graves' hyperthyroidism and ophthalmopathy. TCRdb passed the multiplex PCR reads through MiXCR, listing each CDR3 protein once. The table shows 700,000 or so distinct CDR3 sequences, with roughly 15% occurring only once. The sequenced material came from blood. The receptors here all came from a woman in her forties or fifties with Graves' ophthalmopathy. CDR3s include the opening cysteine and the closing phenylalanine or tryptophan. A D gene is named only where the DNA matches it firmly. Expanded clones get a size class; other rows say once, few or many, or leave the size out.

D gene,V gene,J gene,clone size,CDR3 protein,CDR3 DNA
.,TRBV5-1,TRBJ2-1,many,CASSSYRASSYNEQFF,TGCGCCAGCAGCTCGTACAGGGCGAGCTCCTACAATGAGCAGTTCTTC
.,TRBV14,TRBJ2-1,few,CASGGYNEQFF,TGTGCCAGCGGAGGATACAATGAGCAGTTCTTC
TRBD1,TRBV10-3,TRBJ2-7,few,CAIRTGGNYEQYF,TGTGCCATAAGGACAGGGGGAAACTACGAGCAGTACTTC
.,TRBV28,TRBJ1-1,many,CASRTGSPTEAFF,TGTGCCAGCAGAACAGGTAGCCCCACTGAAGCTTTCTTT
.,TRBV5-1,TRBJ2-2,few,CASNPSATGELFF,TGCGCCAGCAACCCTAGCGCCACCGGGGAGCTGTTTTTT
.,TRBV29-1,TRBJ2-2,.,CSVFFPGKVVTGELFF,TGCAGCGTTTTTTTTCCAGGGAAAGTGGTCACCGGGGAGCTGTTTTTT
.,TRBV7-8,TRBJ2-5,many,CASSLGGHRERKTQYF,TGTGCCAGCAGCTTAGGGGGCCACAGGGAACGAAAGACCCAGTACTTC
TRBD2,TRBV9,TRBJ2-1,few,CASSVYPPLREHLYNEQFF,TGTGCCAGCAGCGTATATCCCCCCTTGCGGGAGCACCTCTACAATGAGCAGTTCTTC
TRBD1,TRBV7-9,TRBJ2-2,few,CASSLHRGTNTGELFF,TGTGCCAGCAGCTTACACAGGGGGACGAACACCGGGGAGCTGTTTTTT
TRBD1,TRBV18,TRBJ2-1,many,CASSKDRVSYNEQFF,TGTGCCAGCTCAAAAGACAGGGTCTCCTACAATGAGCAGTTCTTC
.,TRBV5-4,TRBJ1-6,.,CASSLPSDRNNSPLHF,TGTGCCAGCAGCTTACCGTCGGACAGAAATAATTCACCCCTCCACTTT
.,TRBV20-1,TRBJ2-1,.,CSARERASYNEQFF,TGCAGTGCTAGAGAACGGGCATCCTACAATGAGCAGTTCTTC
.,TRBV4-3,TRBJ2-1,.,CASSLVRGDEQFF,TGCGCCAGCAGCCTCGTCAGGGGGGATGAGCAGTTCTTC
TRBD1,TRBV12-3/TRBV12-4,TRBJ2-5,many,CASSFQGAEETQYF,TGTGCCAGCAGTTTCCAGGGGGCGGAAGAGACCCAGTACTTC
TRBD1,TRBV20-1,TRBJ2-7,.,CSASQGQPTYEQYF,TGCAGTGCTAGTCAGGGACAGCCGACCTACGAGCAGTACTTC
.,TRBV11-3,TRBJ2-3,many,CASSAGGGSTDTQYF,TGTGCCAGCAGCGCAGGGGGGGGGAGCACAGATACGCAGTATTTT
.,TRBV20-1,TRBJ1-5,many,CSVIGNLGEGNQPQHF,TGCAGTGTTATAGGGAATTTGGGGGAAGGGAATCAGCCCCAGCATTTT
.,TRBV20-1,TRBJ2-1,many,CSARAGGGSYNEQFF,TGCAGTGCTAGAGCCGGTGGAGGCTCCTACAATGAGCAGTTCTTC
.,TRBV15,TRBJ2-7,.,CATSRDTDYYEQYF,TGTGCCACCAGCAGAGATACGGACTACTACGAGCAGTACTTC
.,TRBV19,TRBJ1-5,.,CASSGTNMFNQPQHF,TGTGCCAGTAGTGGGACTAACATGTTTAATCAGCCCCAGCATTTT
TRBD2,TRBV12-3/TRBV12-4,TRBJ2-1,many,CASRRGLAGKDNEQFF,TGTGCCAGCAGAAGAGGACTAGCGGGAAAGGACAATGAGCAGTTCTTC
.,TRBV27,TRBJ2-1,many,CASSPGQGMRLAVGYNEQFF,TGTGCCAGCAGTCCCGGACAGGGTATGCGGCTAGCGGTGGGGTACAATGAGCAGTTCTTC
.,TRBV12-3/TRBV12-4,TRBJ1-6,many,CASSLRDTSPLHF,TGTGCCAGCAGTTTGCGGGATACCTCACCCCTCCACTTT
TRBD2,TRBV19,TRBJ2-1,few,CASMSREVSFGNNEQFF,TGTGCCAGTATGAGTCGGGAGGTGAGTTTCGGAAACAATGAGCAGTTCTTC
.,TRBV7-2,TRBJ2-1,many,CASSLGGSHYNEQFF,TGTGCCAGCAGCTTAGGAGGCTCCCACTACAATGAGCAGTTCTTC
.,TRBV12-3/TRBV12-4,TRBJ2-2,many,CASSPSQSGVTGELFF,TGTGCCAGCAGTCCCTCACAATCGGGAGTTACCGGGGAGCTGTTTTTT